This T cell receptor (beta chain) was captured in a study of identical twins. CDR1 DFQATT and CDR2 SNEGSKA come from the germline V gene (reference sequence). This CDR3 has 11 residues. V lost 8 bases to trimming and J lost 12 bases, with 18 bases between them. MiXCR was run by TCRdb on the 5' RACE reads, yielding one entry per CDR3 protein. Here the sample spans 400,000 to 650,000 distinct CDR3 sequences, less than 25% being singletons. The same sample was also used in a study of T cells expressing NK-cell markers. From that paper: Certain NKG2C+ T cell clones were expanded, and their HCMV specificity remained unclear.

The clonotype comes from a woman between 18 and 29 years old in good health. The sample taken for sequencing was CD4+ T cells sorted from blood. The chain uses TRBV20-1 and TRBJ2-3, with D possibly being TRBD2 (5 bases). The CDR3 loop reads CSIPLEGSQYF. The DNA for the CDR3 is TGCAGTATCCCCCTCGAGGGTTCCCAGTATTTT.